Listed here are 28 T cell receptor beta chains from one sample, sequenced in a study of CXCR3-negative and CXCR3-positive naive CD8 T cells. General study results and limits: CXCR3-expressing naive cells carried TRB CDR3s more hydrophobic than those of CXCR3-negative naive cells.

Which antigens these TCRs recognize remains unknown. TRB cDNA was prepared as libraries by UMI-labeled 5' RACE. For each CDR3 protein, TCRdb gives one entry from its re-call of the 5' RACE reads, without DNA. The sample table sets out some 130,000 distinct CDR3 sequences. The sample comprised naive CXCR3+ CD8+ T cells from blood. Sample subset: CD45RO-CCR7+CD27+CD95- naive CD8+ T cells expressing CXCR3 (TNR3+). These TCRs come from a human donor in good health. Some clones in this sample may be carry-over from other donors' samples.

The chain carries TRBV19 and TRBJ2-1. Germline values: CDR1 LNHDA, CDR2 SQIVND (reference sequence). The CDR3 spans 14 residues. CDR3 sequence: CASSIDRSYNEQFF.

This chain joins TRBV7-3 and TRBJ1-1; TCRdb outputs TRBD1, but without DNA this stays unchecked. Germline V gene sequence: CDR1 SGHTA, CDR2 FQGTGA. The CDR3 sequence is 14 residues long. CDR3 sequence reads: CASSLMGPNTEAFF.

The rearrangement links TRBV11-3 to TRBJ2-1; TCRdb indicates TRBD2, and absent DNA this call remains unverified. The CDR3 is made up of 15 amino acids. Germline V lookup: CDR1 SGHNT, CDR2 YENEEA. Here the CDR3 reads CAGSLTSGAHNEQFF.

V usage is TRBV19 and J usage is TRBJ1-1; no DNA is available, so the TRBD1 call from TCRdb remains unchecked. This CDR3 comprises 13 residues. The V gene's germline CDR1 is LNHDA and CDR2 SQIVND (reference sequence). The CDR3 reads CASSMGQNTEAFF.

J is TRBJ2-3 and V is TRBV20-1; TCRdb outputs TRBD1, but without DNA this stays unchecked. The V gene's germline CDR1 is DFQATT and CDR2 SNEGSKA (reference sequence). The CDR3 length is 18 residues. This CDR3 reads CSARDQNSASAVTDTQYF.

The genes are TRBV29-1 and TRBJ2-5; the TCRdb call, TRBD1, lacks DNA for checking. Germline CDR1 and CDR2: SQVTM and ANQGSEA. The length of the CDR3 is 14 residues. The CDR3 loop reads CSVEGTGREETQYF. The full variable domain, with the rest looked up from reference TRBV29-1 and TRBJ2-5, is SAVISQKPSRDICQRGTSLTIQCQVDSQVTMMFWYRQQPGQSLTLIATANQGSEATYESGFVIDKFPISRPNLTFSTLTVSNMSPEDSSIYLCSVEGTGREETQYFGPGTRLLVL.

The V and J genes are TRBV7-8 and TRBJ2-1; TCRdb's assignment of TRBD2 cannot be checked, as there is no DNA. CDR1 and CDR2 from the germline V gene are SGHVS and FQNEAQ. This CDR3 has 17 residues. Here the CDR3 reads CASSPLWGEGAYNEQFF.

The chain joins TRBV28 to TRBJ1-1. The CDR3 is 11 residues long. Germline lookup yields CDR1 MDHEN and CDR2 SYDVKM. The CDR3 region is CASASGTEAFF.

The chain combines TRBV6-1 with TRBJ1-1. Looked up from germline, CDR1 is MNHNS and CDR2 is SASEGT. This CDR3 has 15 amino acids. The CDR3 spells CASSEDKLPNTEAFF.

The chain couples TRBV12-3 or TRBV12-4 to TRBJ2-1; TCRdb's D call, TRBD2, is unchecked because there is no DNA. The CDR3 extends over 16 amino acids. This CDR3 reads CASSLVAGGIGEEQFF.

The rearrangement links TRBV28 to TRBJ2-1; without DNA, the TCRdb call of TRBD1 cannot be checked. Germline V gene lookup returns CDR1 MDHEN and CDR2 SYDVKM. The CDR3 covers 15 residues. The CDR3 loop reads CASSFFGQGAGEQFF.

The CDR3 protein is CAISAYRQGGVYEQYF. The chain links TRBV10-3 to TRBJ2-7; checking the TCRdb D call of TRBD1 is not possible without DNA. Germline assignment: CDR1 ENHRY and CDR2 SYGVKD. The CDR3 sequence is 16 residues long.

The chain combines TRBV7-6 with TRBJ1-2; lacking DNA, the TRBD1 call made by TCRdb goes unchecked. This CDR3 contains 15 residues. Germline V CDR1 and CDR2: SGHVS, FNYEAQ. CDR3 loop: CASSLGQESSYGYTF. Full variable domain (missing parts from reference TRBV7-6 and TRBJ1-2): GAGVSQSPRYKVTKRGQDVALRCDPISGHVSLYWYRQALGQGPEFLTYFNYEAQQDKSGLPNDRFSAERPEGSISTLTIQRTEQRDSAMYRCASSLGQESSYGYTFGSGTRLTVV.

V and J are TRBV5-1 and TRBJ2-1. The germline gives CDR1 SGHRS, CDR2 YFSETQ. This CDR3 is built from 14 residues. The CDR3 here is CASSGSEKSSEQFF.

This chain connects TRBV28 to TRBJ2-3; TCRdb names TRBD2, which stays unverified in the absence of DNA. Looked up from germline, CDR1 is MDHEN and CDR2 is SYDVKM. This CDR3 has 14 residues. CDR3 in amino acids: CASSRTSGTDTQYF.

CDR3 residues: CASSERADTGELFF. The chain has TRBV6-4 and TRBJ2-2. The CDR3 is 14 amino acids. Germline lookup yields CDR1 MRHNA and CDR2 SNTAGT.

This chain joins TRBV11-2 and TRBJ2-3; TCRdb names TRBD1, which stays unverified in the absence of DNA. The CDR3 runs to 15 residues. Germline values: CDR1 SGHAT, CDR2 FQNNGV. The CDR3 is CASSLEDRGPDTQYF.

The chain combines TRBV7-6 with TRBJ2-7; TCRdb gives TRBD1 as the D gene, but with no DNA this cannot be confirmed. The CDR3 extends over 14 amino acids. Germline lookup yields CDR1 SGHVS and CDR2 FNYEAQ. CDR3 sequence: CASIGQGPPYEQYF.

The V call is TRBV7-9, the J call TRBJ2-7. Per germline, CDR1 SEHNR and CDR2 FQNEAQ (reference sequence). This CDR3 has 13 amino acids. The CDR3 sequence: CASSPAIYGEQYF.

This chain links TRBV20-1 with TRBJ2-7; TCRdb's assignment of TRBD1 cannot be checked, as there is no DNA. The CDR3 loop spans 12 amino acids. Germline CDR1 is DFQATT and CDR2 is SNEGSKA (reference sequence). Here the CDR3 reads CSANWGTYEQYF.

The CDR3 is CASSPTGTSGSRSYEQYF. This sequence joins TRBV7-9 and TRBJ2-7; absent DNA, TCRdb's TRBD2 call cannot be checked. The CDR3 has 18 amino acids. Germline CDR1 SEHNR, CDR2 FQNEAQ (reference sequence).

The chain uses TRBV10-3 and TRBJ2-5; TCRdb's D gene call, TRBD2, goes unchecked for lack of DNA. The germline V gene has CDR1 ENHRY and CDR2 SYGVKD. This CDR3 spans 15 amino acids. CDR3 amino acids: CAISESIGRGETQYF.

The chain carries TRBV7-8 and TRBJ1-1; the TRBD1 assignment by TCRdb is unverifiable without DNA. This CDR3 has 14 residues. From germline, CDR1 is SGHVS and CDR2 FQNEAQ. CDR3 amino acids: CASSFQGEDTEAFF. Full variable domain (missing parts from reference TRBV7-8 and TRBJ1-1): GAGVSQSPRYKVAKRGQDVALRCDPISGHVSLFWYQQALGQGPEFLTYFQNEAQLDKSGLPSDRFFAERPEGSVSTLKIQRTQQEDSAVYLCASSFQGEDTEAFFGQGTRLTVV.

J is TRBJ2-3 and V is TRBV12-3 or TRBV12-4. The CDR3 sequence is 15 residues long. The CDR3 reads CASSFVLAGTDTQYF.

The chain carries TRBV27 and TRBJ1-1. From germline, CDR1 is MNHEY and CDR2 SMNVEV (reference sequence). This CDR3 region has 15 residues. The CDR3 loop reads CASSYAAGGNTEAFF.

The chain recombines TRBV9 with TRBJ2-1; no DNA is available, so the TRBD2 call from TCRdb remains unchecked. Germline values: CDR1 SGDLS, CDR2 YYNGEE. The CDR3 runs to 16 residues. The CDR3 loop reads CASSAGLAGVGNEQFF.

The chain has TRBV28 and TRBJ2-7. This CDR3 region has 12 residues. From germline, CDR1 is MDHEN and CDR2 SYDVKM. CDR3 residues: CASRGAWVEQYF.

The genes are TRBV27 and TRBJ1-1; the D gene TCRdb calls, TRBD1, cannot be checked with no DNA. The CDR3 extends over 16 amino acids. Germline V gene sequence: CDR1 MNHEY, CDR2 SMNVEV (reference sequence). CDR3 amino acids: CASSSWDSRENTEAFF.